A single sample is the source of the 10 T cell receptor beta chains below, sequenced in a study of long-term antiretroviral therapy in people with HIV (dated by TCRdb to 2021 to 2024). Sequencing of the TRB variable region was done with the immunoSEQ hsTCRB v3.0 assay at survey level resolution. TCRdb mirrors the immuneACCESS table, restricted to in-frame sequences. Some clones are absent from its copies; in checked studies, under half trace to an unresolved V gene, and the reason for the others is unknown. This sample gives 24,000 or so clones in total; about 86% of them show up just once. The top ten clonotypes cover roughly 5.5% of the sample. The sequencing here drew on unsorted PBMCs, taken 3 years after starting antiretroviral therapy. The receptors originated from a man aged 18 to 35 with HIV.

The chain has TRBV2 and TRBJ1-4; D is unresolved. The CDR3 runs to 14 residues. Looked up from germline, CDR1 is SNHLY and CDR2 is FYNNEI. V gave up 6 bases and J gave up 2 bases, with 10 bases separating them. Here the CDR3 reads CASSGDWTNEKLFF. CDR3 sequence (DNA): TGTGCCAGCAGCGGCGACTGGACTAATGAAAAACTGTTTTTT.

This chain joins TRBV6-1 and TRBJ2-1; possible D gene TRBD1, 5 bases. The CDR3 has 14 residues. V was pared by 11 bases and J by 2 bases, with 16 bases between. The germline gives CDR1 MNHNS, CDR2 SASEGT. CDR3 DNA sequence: TGTGCCTCCCTGGGGCAGGACGCCTACAATGAGCAGTTCTTC. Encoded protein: CASLGQDAYNEQFF.

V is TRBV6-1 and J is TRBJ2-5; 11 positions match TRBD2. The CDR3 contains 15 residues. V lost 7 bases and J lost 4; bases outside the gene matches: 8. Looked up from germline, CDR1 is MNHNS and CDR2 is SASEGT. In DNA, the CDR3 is TGTGCCAGCACCCCTGGACTAGCGGGTCCAGAGACCCAGTACTTC. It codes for CASTPGLAGPETQYF.

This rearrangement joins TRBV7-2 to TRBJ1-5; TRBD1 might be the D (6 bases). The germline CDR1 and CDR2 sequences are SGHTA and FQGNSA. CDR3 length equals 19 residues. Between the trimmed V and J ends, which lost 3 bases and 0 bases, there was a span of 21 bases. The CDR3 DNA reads TGTGCCAGCAGCTTTCGAGGGGGGCCAGGAGCTTATAGCAATCAGCCCCAGCATTTT. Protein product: CASSFRGGPGAYSNQPQHF.

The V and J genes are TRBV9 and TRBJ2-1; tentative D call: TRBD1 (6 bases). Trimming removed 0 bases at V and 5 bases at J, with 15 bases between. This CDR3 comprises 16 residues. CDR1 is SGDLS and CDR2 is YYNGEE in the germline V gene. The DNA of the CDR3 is TGTGCCAGCAGCGTAGTAGGGCAGGGGTCGAACAATGAGCAGTTCTTC. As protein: CASSVVGQGSNNEQFF.

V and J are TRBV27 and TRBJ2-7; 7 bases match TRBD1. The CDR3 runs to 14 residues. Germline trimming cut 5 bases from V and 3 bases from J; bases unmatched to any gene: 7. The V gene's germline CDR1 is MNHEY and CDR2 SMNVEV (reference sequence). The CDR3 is CASSATGEFYEQYV. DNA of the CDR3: TGTGCCAGCAGTGCCACAGGGGAATTCTACGAGCAGTACGTC.

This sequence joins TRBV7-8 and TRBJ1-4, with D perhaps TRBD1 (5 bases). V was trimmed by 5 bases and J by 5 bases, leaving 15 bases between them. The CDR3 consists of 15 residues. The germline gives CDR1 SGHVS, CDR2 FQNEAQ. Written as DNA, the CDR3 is TGTGCCAGCAGCATCCAGGGAGGGTGGAATGAAAAACTGTTTTTT. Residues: CASSIQGGWNEKLFF.

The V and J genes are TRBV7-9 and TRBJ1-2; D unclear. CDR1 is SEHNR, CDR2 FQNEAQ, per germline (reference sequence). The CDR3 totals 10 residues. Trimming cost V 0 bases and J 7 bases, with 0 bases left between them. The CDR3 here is CASSLAGYTF. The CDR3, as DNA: TGTGCCAGCAGCTTAGCTGGCTACACCTTC.

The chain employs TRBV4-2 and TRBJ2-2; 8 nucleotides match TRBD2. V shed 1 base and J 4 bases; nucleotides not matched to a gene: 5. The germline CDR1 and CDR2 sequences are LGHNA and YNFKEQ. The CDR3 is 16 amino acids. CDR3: CASSQGRGAGTGELFF. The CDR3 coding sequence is TGTGCCAGCAGCCAAGGGCGGGGGGCCGGCACCGGGGAGCTGTTTTTT.

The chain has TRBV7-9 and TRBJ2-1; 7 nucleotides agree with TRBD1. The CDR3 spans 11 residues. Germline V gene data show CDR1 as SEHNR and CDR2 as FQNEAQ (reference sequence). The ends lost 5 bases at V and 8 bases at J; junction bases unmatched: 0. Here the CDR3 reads CASSQGDEQFF. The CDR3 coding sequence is TGTGCCAGCAGCCAGGGGGATGAGCAGTTCTTC.